The entry that follows covers one T cell receptor (beta chain) sequence. The antigen is not known. CD45RO-negative CD8 cells positively selected for CCR7 made up the naive population, which excluded terminally differentiated effector memory CD45RA+ cells. This sample stems from a study of shared clonotypes between healthy human individuals. Libraries were prepared by immunoSEQ multiplex PCR; TCRdb keeps only in-frame clonotypes and omits some of them. This table has around 600,000 clones, roughly 98% appearing once. Germline loops: CDR1 SQVTM, CDR2 ANQGSEA. V was pared by 7 bases and J by 6 bases, with 8 bases between. The CDR3 has 10 residues. Whole-study results and caveats: When compared with the clonotypes that were shared by all four sorted-subset donors, the non-shared clonotypes turned out to have lower generation probabilities.

The sample comprised naive CD8+ T cells sorted from blood. This chain links TRBV29-1 with TRBJ2-3; no reliable D call. This receptor was taken from a man between 25 and 39 years old in good health. CDR3 sequence (DNA): TGCAGCGCCCGGGTGGATACGCAGTATTTT. This translates into CSARVDTQYF.